A single TCR beta chain is shown here with its context. This sample was taken from a study of blood T cell repertoires in COVID-19. Study information: Spain, Italy and the United States supplied samples that represented acute and convalescent COVID-19. PBMCs, B-cell-depleted T cells, or T cells were the source of the cDNA or gDNA that made up the material.

Authors' analysis steps: For nucleated cells, counts were estimated from reference gene primer amplification. Some clones are missing from TCRdb's copy, which holds only in-frame ones; the method was immunoSEQ multiplex PCR. D and trimming were read from the DNA, whereas the V and J calls and clone size are those reported in that table. Counted here are 110,000 or so clones, more than 80% occurring once; the ten biggest clones make up approximately 5%. Recruited during active infection, patients (from Seattle) were subsequently followed longitudinally. Trimming shortened V by 2 bases and J by 4 bases, and 15 bases separated the two germline ends. CDR3 length: 17 amino acids. Germline V gene sequence: CDR1 SGHTA, CDR2 FQGTGA.

The chain joins TRBV7-3 to TRBJ2-6; perhaps TRBD1 as D (6 bases). The sample comprised peripheral blood. The sequence derives from a woman aged 55-69 years with COVID-19, enrolled during active disease. CDR3 in DNA: TGTGCCAGCAGCTTACAGGGTCAGGGGCCAGGGGCCAACGTCCTGACTTTC. This translates into CASSLQGQGPGANVLTF. Full variable domain (rest looked up from reference TRBV7-3 and TRBJ2-6): GAGVSQTPSNKVTEKGKYVELRCDPISGHTALYWYRQSLGQGPEFLIYFQGTGAADDSGLPNDRFFAVRPEGSVSTLKIQRTERGDSAVYLCASSLQGQGPGANVLTFGAGSRLTVL.